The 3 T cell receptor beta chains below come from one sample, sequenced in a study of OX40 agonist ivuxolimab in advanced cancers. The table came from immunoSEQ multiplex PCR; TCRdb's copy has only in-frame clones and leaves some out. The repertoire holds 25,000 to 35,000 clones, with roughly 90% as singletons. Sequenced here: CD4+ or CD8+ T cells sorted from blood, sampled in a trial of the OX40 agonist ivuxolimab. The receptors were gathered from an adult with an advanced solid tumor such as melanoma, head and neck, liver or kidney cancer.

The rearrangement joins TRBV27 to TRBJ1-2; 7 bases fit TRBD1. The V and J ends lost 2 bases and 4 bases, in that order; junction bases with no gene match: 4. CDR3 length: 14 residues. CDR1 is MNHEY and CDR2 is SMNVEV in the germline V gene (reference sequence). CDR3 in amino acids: CASSLAGQIYGYTF. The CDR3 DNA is TGTGCCAGCAGTTTAGCGGGACAGATCTATGGCTACACCTTC.

The CDR3 DNA is TGTGCCAGCAGTTTATCGCCGGGACTGCACAATCAGCCCCAGCATTTT. This gives the protein CASSLSPGLHNQPQHF. This chain links TRBV27 with TRBJ1-5, with D possibly TRBD1 on 5 matching bases. V was shortened by 0 bases and J by 3 bases, with 12 bases between the two germline ends. The CDR3 contains 16 residues. Germline CDR1 MNHEY, CDR2 SMNVEV (reference sequence).

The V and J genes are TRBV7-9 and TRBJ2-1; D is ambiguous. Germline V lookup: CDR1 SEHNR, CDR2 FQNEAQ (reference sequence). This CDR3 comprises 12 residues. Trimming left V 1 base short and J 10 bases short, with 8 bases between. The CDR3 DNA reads TGTGCCAGCAGCTTAGAGGCGAGGGAGCAGTTCTTC. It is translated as CASSLEAREQFF.